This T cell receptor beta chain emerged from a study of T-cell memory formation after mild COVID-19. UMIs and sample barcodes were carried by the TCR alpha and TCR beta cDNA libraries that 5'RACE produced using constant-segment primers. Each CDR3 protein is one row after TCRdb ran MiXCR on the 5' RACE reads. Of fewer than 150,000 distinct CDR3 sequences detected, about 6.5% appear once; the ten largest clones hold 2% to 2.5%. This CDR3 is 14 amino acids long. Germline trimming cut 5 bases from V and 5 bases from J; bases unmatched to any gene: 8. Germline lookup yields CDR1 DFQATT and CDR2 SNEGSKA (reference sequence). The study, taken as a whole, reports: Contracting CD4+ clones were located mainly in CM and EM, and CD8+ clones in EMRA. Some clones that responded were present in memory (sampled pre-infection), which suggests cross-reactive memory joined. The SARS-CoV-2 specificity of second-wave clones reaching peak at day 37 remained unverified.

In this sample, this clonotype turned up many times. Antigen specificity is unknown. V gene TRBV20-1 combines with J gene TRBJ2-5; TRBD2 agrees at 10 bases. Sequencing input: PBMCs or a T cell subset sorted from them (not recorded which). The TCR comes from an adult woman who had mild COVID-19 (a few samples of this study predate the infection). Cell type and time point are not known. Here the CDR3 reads CSAPATSGLETQYF. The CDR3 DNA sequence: TGCAGTGCTCCTGCGACTAGCGGGTTGGAGACCCAGTACTTC.